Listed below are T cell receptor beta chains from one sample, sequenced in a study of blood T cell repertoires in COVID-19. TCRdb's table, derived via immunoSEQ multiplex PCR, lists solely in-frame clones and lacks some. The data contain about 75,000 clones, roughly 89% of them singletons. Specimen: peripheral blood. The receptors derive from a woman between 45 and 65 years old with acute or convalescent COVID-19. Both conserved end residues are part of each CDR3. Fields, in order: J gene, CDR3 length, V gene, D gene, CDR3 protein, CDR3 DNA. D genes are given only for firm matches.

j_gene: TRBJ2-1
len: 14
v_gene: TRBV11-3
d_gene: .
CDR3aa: CASRLSQQAAEQFF
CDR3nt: TGTGCCAGCAGGTTGAGCCAACAGGCGGCGGAGCAGTTCTTC

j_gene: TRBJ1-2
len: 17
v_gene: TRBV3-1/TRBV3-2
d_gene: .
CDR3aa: CASSQRHRGLANYGYTF
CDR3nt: TGTGCCAGCAGCCAACGGCATCGAGGGTTAGCTAACTATGGCTACACCTTC

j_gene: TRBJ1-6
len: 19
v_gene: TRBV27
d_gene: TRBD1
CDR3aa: CASLAAAGGGSSYNSPLHF
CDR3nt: TGTGCCAGCCTGGCCGCCGCAGGGGGTGGGAGCTCCTATAATTCACCCCTCCACTTT

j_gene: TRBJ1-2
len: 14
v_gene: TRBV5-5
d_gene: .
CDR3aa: CASSLVAVSYGYTF
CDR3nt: TGTGCCAGCAGCTTGGTAGCTGTGAGCTATGGCTACACCTTC

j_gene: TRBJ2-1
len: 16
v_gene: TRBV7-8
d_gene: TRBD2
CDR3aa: CASSLLALAGGGEQFF
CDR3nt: TGTGCCAGCAGCTTACTGGCGCTAGCGGGAGGGGGTGAGCAGTTCTTC

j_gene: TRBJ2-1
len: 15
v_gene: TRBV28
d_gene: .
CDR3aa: CASRTGGGQYNEQFF
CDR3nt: TGTGCCAGCAGAACCGGCGGGGGACAATACAATGAGCAGTTCTTC

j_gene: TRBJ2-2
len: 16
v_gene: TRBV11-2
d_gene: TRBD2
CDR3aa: CASSLVGGSNTGELFF
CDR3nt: TGTGCCAGCAGCTTAGTGGGGGGGTCGAACACCGGGGAGCTGTTTTTT

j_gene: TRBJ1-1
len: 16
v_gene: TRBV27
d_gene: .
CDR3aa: CASSLASLQGTTEAFF
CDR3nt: TGTGCCAGCAGTTTGGCCTCCTTGCAGGGGACAACTGAAGCTTTCTTT

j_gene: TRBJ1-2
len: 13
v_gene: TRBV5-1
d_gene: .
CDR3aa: CASSFWGEGGYTF
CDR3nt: TGCGCCAGCAGCTTCTGGGGGGAGGGAGGCTACACCTTC

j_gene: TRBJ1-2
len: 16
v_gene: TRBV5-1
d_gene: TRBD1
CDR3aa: CASSMTGGLEGYGYTF
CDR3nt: TGCGCCAGCAGCATGACAGGGGGCTTGGAGGGGTATGGCTACACCTTC

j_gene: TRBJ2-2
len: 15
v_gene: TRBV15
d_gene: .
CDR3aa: CATSRDKGYTGELFF
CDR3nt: TGTGCCACCAGCAGAGATAAGGGGTACACCGGGGAGCTGTTTTTT

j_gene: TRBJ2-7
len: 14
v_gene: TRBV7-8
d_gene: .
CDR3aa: CASSFSQGGYEQYF
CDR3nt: TGTGCCAGCAGCTTTAGCCAGGGAGGATACGAGCAGTACTTC

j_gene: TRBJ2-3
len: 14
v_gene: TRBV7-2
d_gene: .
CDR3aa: CASSTRHLTDTQYF
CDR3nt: TGTGCCAGCAGCACCCGACATCTCACAGATACGCAGTATTTT